This paragraph reports one T cell receptor beta chain. Its antigen is as yet unknown. This sample was taken from a study of CD8 T cells in ankylosing spondylitis. Study-level findings and limits: Disease-associated clonotypes exhibited CD8+ identity and were relatively infrequent in peripheral blood. Some of the motif variants had earlier been found in reactive arthritis patients' fluid and blood. A TCR beta motif of fewer than ten highly homologous variants appeared characteristic of ankylosing spondylitis blood. From matched ankylosing spondylitis synovial fluid, disease-linked clones were reportedly recovered at significantly enriched levels.

The TCR beta libraries were generated through quantitative 5'-RACE incorporating molecular barcodes. TCRdb reanalysed the 5' RACE reads using MiXCR and keeps one entry per CDR3 protein. Altogether roughly 300,000 distinct CDR3 sequences are present, approximately 8% being singletons, with the ten largest covering 13% to 15%. Sequencing input: blood, either unsorted or a sorted T cell fraction (not recorded which). This sequence was found in a male donor with ankylosing spondylitis.

The CDR3 DNA reads TGTGCCACCAGCACGAGTGGAAATTCACCCCTCCACTTT. Translated: CATSTSGNSPLHF. J is TRBJ1-6 and V is TRBV15; no definite D call. The CDR3 sequence is 13 residues long. Per germline, CDR1 LNHNV and CDR2 YYDKDF (reference sequence). Deletions cut 4 bases from V and 7 bases from J, with 8 bases between.